A selection of T cell receptor beta chains follows, all from one sample in a study of spatial heterogeneity in lung cancer. TCRdb recomputed calls from the 5' RACE reads with MiXCR, one row per CDR3 protein. The data contain more than 60,000 distinct CDR3 sequences, around 7.3% of them seen just once; the ten biggest clones take up 6.5% to 8.5%. The sample consisted of PBMCs, taken at surgery. The receptors come from a male donor with early-stage non-small cell lung cancer. Both conserved end residues are part of each CDR3. D genes are given only for firm matches. Size is omitted from some rows. Given values are once, few, many or a class for expanded clones.

cdr3_aa cdr3_nt d_call j_call v_call clone_size
CASRTTGNRNTIYF TGTGCCAGCAGAACTACAGGGAATCGAAACACCATATATTTT . TRBJ1-3 TRBV11-3 many
CASSLSRSGTGIQYF TGTGCCAGCAGCTTATCCCGGTCAGGGACGGGCATTCAGTACTTC . TRBJ2-4 TRBV11-2 .
CSARVATSTDTQYF TGCAGTGCTAGAGTAGCGACTTCCACAGATACGCAGTATTTT . TRBJ2-3 TRBV20-1 .
CASSTDRADIQYF TGTGCCAGCAGCACCGACAGGGCAGACATTCAGTACTTC TRBD1 TRBJ2-4 TRBV11-3 many
CASSFLKGTGELFF TGTGCCAGCAGCTTCTTGAAGGGCACCGGGGAGCTGTTTTTT . TRBJ2-2 TRBV7-2 .
CASSAPPGVGETQYF TGTGCCAGCAGCGCCCCACCGGGGGTCGGGGAGACCCAGTACTTC . TRBJ2-5 TRBV9 many
CASSQITTSDEQFF TGCGCCAGCAGCCAAATTACTACATCCGATGAGCAGTTCTTC . TRBJ2-1 TRBV4-1 many
CSVEDWERTGELFF TGCAGCGTTGAGGATTGGGAGCGCACCGGGGAGCTGTTTTTT . TRBJ2-2 TRBV29-1 many
CATSDSRGGNQPQHF TGTGCCACCAGTGACTCAAGGGGCGGCAATCAGCCCCAGCATTTT . TRBJ1-5 TRBV24-1 many
CASSSGLGGYTF TGTGCCAGCAGCTCCGGACTAGGTGGCTACACCTTC . TRBJ1-2 TRBV7-9 many
CASSPGGGNYGYTF TGTGCCAGCAGCCCGGGGGGCGGAAACTATGGCTACACCTTC . TRBJ1-2 TRBV7-2 few
CASSQEGGAGRGEKLFF TGTGCCAGCAGCCAAGAAGGCGGGGCAGGGCGAGGGGAAAAACTGTTTTTT . TRBJ1-4 TRBV4-2 many
CASSDRATDTQYF TGTGCCAGCAGTGATAGGGCCACAGATACGCAGTATTTT . TRBJ2-3 TRBV5-4 many
CASTLGGSYGYTF TGTGCCAGCACCTTGGGGGGCTCCTATGGCTACACCTTC . TRBJ1-2 TRBV12-3/TRBV12-4 many
CASSPPNRGLAEAFF TGTGCCAGCAGCCCACCGAACAGGGGGCTGGCTGAAGCTTTCTTT TRBD1 TRBJ1-1 TRBV25-1 many
CASTPYSGSTDTQYF TGTGCCAGCACCCCTTATAGCGGGAGCACAGATACGCAGTATTTT TRBD2 TRBJ2-3 TRBV12-3/TRBV12-4 .
CARLREVRDREEEQYF TGTGCCAGGCTGAGGGAAGTCCGGGACAGGGAGGAAGAGCAGTACTTC TRBD1 TRBJ2-7 TRBV2 many
CASSQEAATNDVGEQYF TGTGCCAGCAGCCAAGAGGCAGCCACAAACGATGTGGGGGAGCAGTACTTC . TRBJ2-7 TRBV4-2 many
CSFRTPEAFF TGCAGTTTTCGGACCCCGGAGGCTTTCTTT . TRBJ1-1 TRBV20-1 many
CASRGQRNTGELFF TGTGCCAGCAGGGGACAGCGAAACACCGGGGAGCTGTTTTTT TRBD1 TRBJ2-2 TRBV2 many
CATSNGAGTDTQYF TGTGCCACCTCCAATGGGGCCGGCACAGATACGCAGTATTTT . TRBJ2-3 TRBV18 .
CASMRWGEETQYF TGTGCCAGCATGCGATGGGGTGAAGAGACCCAGTACTTC . TRBJ2-5 TRBV27 .
CSARDPYGFYEQYF TGCAGTGCTAGAGACCCCTATGGTTTCTACGAGCAGTACTTC . TRBJ2-7 TRBV20-1 many
CSARTGYEQYF TGCAGTGCTAGGACTGGCTACGAGCAGTACTTC . TRBJ2-7 TRBV20-1 .
CSARDLAGSSYNSPLHF TGCAGTGCTAGAGATCTGGCGGGTAGCTCCTATAATTCACCCCTCCACTTT . TRBJ1-6 TRBV20-1 many
CASSFGDGEQYF TGTGCCAGCAGCTTTGGGGACGGCGAGCAGTACTTC . TRBJ2-7 TRBV7-9 many
CSVERNTGELFF TGCAGCGTTGAACGGAACACCGGGGAGCTGTTTTTT . TRBJ2-2 TRBV29-1 many
CASSQTWGRDTDTQYF TGCGCCAGCAGCCAGACTTGGGGGAGGGACACAGATACGCAGTATTTT TRBD2 TRBJ2-3 TRBV5-1 many
CASSPGLVLAGTNTGELFF TGCGCCAGCAGCCCGGGACTAGTACTAGCGGGGACGAACACCGGGGAGCTGTTTTTT TRBD2 TRBJ2-2 TRBV5-1 .
CASSDGGVNTEAFF TGTGCCAGCAGCGACGGCGGGGTGAACACTGAAGCTTTCTTT . TRBJ1-1 TRBV9 .
CASSLVILGTDNEKLFF TGTGCCAGCAGCTTAGTAATCTTGGGGACAGATAATGAAAAACTGTTTTTT TRBD1 TRBJ1-4 TRBV7-9 many
CASSLEAAGVTSRGTQYF TGCGCCAGCAGCTTGGAAGCAGCGGGAGTCACATCGAGAGGGACCCAGTACTTC TRBD2 TRBJ2-5 TRBV5-1 few
CASSHGQGGPEAFF TGTGCCAGCAGCCACGGACAGGGAGGACCTGAAGCTTTCTTT TRBD1 TRBJ1-1 TRBV5-4 few
CASSQVSGAETQYF TGTGCCAGCAGCCAAGTATCGGGAGCAGAGACCCAGTACTTC . TRBJ2-5 TRBV3-1 many
CASSQDSSTDTQYF TGTGCCAGCAGCCAAGATTCTAGCACAGATACGCAGTATTTT . TRBJ2-3 TRBV3-1 many
CASNGVNSNQPQHF TGTGCCAGTAACGGGGTAAATAGCAATCAGCCCCAGCATTTT . TRBJ1-5 TRBV6-1 .
CASSRVLADNEQFF TGCGCCAGCAGCAGAGTGCTGGCGGACAATGAGCAGTTCTTC . TRBJ2-1 TRBV4-1 few
CASSVESHYTEAFF TGTGCCAGCAGCGTAGAGTCTCACTACACTGAAGCTTTCTTT . TRBJ1-1 TRBV9 .
CASSWDTQETQYF TGTGCCAGCAGCTGGGACACCCAAGAGACCCAGTACTTC . TRBJ2-5 TRBV7-6 many
CASSPRQSNQETQYF TGTGCCAGCAGTCCCAGACAGAGCAACCAAGAGACCCAGTACTTC . TRBJ2-5 TRBV6-5 .
CSARFSAGGETQYF TGCAGTGCTAGGTTTTCGGCAGGGGGAGAGACCCAGTACTTC TRBD1 TRBJ2-5 TRBV20-1 many
CASSLAGIMNTEAFF TGTGCCAGCAGCTTGGCAGGGATCATGAACACTGAAGCTTTCTTT . TRBJ1-1 TRBV5-6 .
CATSDFYRNEQFF TGTGCCACCAGTGATTTTTACCGTAATGAGCAGTTCTTC . TRBJ2-1 TRBV24-1 few